The 18 T cell receptor beta chains in this list originate from one sample, sequenced in a study of CD8 T cells in ankylosing spondylitis. TCRdb re-analysed the 5' RACE reads in MiXCR, keeping a single row per CDR3 protein. In the table there are around 39,000 distinct CDR3 sequences, roughly 13% of which are singletons. The specimen was synovial fluid, either unsorted or a sorted T cell fraction (not recorded which). The receptors derive from a male donor with ankylosing spondylitis.

There are many counts of this clonotype. The CDR3 DNA reads as TGCGCCAGCAGCGTTCACGTCACACGAAACTATGGCTACACCTTC. It yields the protein CASSVHVTRNYGYTF. The V and J genes are TRBV4-3 and TRBJ1-2; no firm D call. The CDR3 covers 15 residues. Per the germline V gene, CDR1 is LGHNA and CDR2 is YSLEER. Trimming left V 5 bases short and J 2 bases short, with 15 bases between.

This clonotype came up many times. The V and J genes are TRBV20-1 and TRBJ1-4; D possibly corresponds to TRBD1 (5 bases). V was trimmed by 6 bases and J by 6 bases, leaving 20 bases between them. Germline CDR1 and CDR2: DFQATT and SNEGSKA (reference sequence). The length of the CDR3 is 15 residues. CDR3 loop: CSAPFLGTLDEKLFF. Here the CDR3 DNA reads TGCAGTGCCCCCTTCCTTGGGACTCTTGATGAAAAACTGTTTTTT.

This clonotype was detected ten times or more. Here the CDR3 DNA reads TGTGCCAGCAGCCAATGGGTTGGCAAAAACAATGAGCAGTTCTTC. It encodes CASSQWVGKNNEQFF. V is TRBV4-2 and J is TRBJ2-1; D remains ambiguous. The CDR3 runs 15 residues. With 2 bases removed from V and 5 bases from J, the gap between germline ends came to 13 bases. In germline, CDR1 is LGHNA, CDR2 YNFKEQ.

The chain is built from TRBV20-1 and TRBJ2-3; D ambiguous. This CDR3 comprises 15 residues. The ends were cut back, 0 bases at V and 0 bases at J, with 10 bases in the middle. Germline CDR1 is DFQATT and CDR2 is SNEGSKA (reference sequence). CDR3 sequence: CSARDSRTSTDTQYF. The CDR3 DNA is TGCAGTGCTAGAGACTCCAGAACTAGCACAGATACGCAGTATTTT.

This clonotype was counted a few times. The CDR3 DNA sequence: TGTGCCAGCAGACGAGGAGGGACTGAAGCTTTCTTT. It translates to CASRRGGTEAFF. This chain connects TRBV7-9 to TRBJ1-1, with D unclear. Germline CDR1 is SEHNR and CDR2 is FQNEAQ (reference sequence). The length of the CDR3 is 12 residues. V was trimmed by 6 bases and J by 5 bases, leaving 10 bases between them.

This clonotype was found many times. The chain is built from TRBV4-1 and TRBJ2-7; 10 nucleotides line up with TRBD2. CDR1 is MGHRA, CDR2 YSYEKL, per germline. The V and J ends lost 1 base and 2 bases, in that order; junction bases with no gene match: 11. This CDR3 region has 18 residues. CDR3 in DNA: TGCGCCAGCAGCCAAGCCGCTAGCGGGAGCTTCTTCCCCTACGAGCAGTACTTC. Translated, it gives CASSQAASGSFFPYEQYF.

The table lists this clonotype with a few counts. This rearrangement joins TRBV5-1 to TRBJ2-7; TRBD1 agrees at 7 bases. The V segment lost 1 base and the J segment 3 bases; nucleotides outside the gene matches: 4. Germline V gives CDR1 SGHRS, CDR2 YFSETQ. CDR3 length: 14 residues. For the CDR3, the DNA is TGCGCCAGCAGCTTGTTACAGGGGTACTACGAGCAGTACTTC. Its protein product is CASSLLQGYYEQYF.

This clonotype was found many times. The chain is built from TRBV5-5 and TRBJ1-5, with TRBD1 matching 10 bases. The junction had 6 bases not matched to a gene; V was cut back by 3 bases and J by 9 bases. The length of the CDR3 is 14 residues. CDR1 and CDR2 from the germline V gene are SGHKS and YYEKEE (reference sequence). Written as DNA, the CDR3 is TGTGCCAGCAGCTGGGGACAGGGGATGAGGCCCCAGCATTTT. Its translation: CASSWGQGMRPQHF.

In this sample, this clonotype turned up a few times. The V call is TRBV4-3, the J call TRBJ2-1, with D possibly TRBD1 on 6 matching bases. Trimming left V 1 base short and J 10 bases short, with 14 bases between. Germline CDR1 is LGHNA and CDR2 is YSLEER. The CDR3 extends over 14 amino acids. CDR3 in amino acids: CASSQVGQVKEQFF. As DNA, the CDR3 is TGCGCCAGCAGCCAAGTGGGACAAGTGAAGGAGCAGTTCTTC.

The chain links TRBV7-2 to TRBJ2-5; D not certain. V dropped 1 base and J dropped 0 bases, with 12 bases sitting between them. CDR1 and CDR2 (germline): SGHTA, FQGNSA. The CDR3 totals 16 residues. The CDR3 nucleotides read TGTGCCAGCAGCTTAGGGGCCGACTGGCACCAAGAGACCCAGTACTTC. Translation gives CASSLGADWHQETQYF.

By share, this clonotype ranks as medium-sized. This CDR3 reads CSARDGRQGSTDTQYF. As DNA, the CDR3 is TGCAGTGCTAGAGATGGTCGGCAGGGTAGCACAGATACGCAGTATTTT. The J gene is TRBJ2-3, the V gene TRBV20-1, with a tentative D call TRBD1 (5 bases). Germline CDR1 is DFQATT and CDR2 is SNEGSKA (reference sequence). The CDR3 is 16 residues long. V shed 0 bases and J shed 0 bases, with 13 bases lying between them.

The J gene is TRBJ1-1, the V gene TRBV6-1, with D maybe TRBD1 (5 bases). The CDR3 has 17 residues. CDR1 and CDR2 from the germline V gene are MNHNS and SASEGT. V dropped 0 bases and J dropped 0 bases, with 14 bases sitting between them. For the CDR3, the DNA is TGTGCCAGCAGTGAAGCGGCGGGGTTCAGGGTGAACACTGAAGCTTTCTTT. Translated, it gives CASSEAAGFRVNTEAFF.

The chain carries TRBV29-1 and TRBJ1-2, with D maybe TRBD1 (5 bases). The CDR3 has 15 amino acids. V was trimmed by 4 bases and J by 4 bases, leaving 19 bases between them. Germline loops: CDR1 SQVTM, CDR2 ANQGSEA. The CDR3 DNA reads as TGCAGCGTTGTCGGCGGGGCAGTTACTTCCTATGGCTACACCTTC. This sequence encodes CSVVGGAVTSYGYTF. Using reference TRBV29-1 and TRBJ1-2 for the parts outside the CDR3, the full variable domain is SAVISQKPSRDICQRGTSLTIQCQVDSQVTMMFWYRQQPGQSLTLIATANQGSEATYESGFVIDKFPISRPNLTFSTLTVSNMSPEDSSIYLCSVVGGAVTSYGYTFGSGTRLTVV.

This rearrangement joins TRBV7-9 to TRBJ2-2; perhaps TRBD2 as D (5 bases). V was shortened by 0 bases and J by 1 base, with 6 bases between the two germline ends. Germline V gene sequence: CDR1 SEHNR, CDR2 FQNEAQ (reference sequence). The CDR3 spans 15 residues. The DNA for the CDR3 is TGTGCCAGCAGCTTAGCTCGGGAGAACACCGGGGAGCTGTTTTTT. Translation: CASSLARENTGELFF.

This clonotype has ten or more counts. The chain couples TRBV7-9 to TRBJ1-3; no reliable D call. V lost 3 bases and J lost 4, with 10 bases in between. The CDR3 consists of 14 residues. Germline values: CDR1 SEHNR, CDR2 FQNEAQ (reference sequence). The CDR3 DNA reads as TGTGCCAGCAGCTTCGATTTGGCAGGAAACACCATATATTTT. Translated, it gives CASSFDLAGNTIYF.

This clonotype appeared a few times. V and J are TRBV13 and TRBJ2-4, with D possibly being TRBD2 (6 bases). CDR3 length: 14 residues. The V end lost 3 bases, the J end lost 10 bases, and 16 bases lay between the germline ends. Germline V gene sequence: CDR1 PRHDT, CDR2 FYEKMQ (reference sequence). CDR3 sequence (DNA): TGTGCCAGCAGCTTCGGGCGGGACCGAGGGATTCAGTACTTC. Protein product: CASSFGRDRGIQYF.

The genes are TRBV20-1 and TRBJ2-2; D gene unclear. Per the germline V gene, CDR1 is DFQATT and CDR2 is SNEGSKA (reference sequence). V lost 3 bases to trimming and J lost 7 bases, with 15 bases between them. The CDR3 is made up of 14 amino acids. In DNA form, the CDR3 reads TGCAGTGCTAGTATTTTATACCTCGGCGGGGAGCTGTTTTTT. Translation: CSASILYLGGELFF.

Judged by abundance, this clonotype is medium-sized. The V and J genes are TRBV7-6 and TRBJ2-1; no clear D gene. The CDR3 is 13 residues long. The germline V and J ends were trimmed by 2 bases and 5 bases, with 7 bases remaining between them. The germline V gene encodes CDR1 SGHVS and CDR2 FNYEAQ. CDR3 nucleotides: TGTGCCAGCAGCTTATCCTACAACAATGAGCAGTTCTTC. Translated: CASSLSYNNEQFF. The full variable domain, its missing parts supplied by reference TRBV7-6 and TRBJ2-1, is GAGVSQSPRYKVTKRGQDVALRCDPISGHVSLYWYRQALGQGPEFLTYFNYEAQQDKSGLPNDRFSAERPEGSISTLTIQRTEQRDSAMYRCASSLSYNNEQFFGPGTRLTVL.